A single sample gave rise to the 15 T cell receptor beta chains below, sequenced in a study of shared clonotypes between healthy human individuals. Measured with immunoSEQ multiplex PCR; TCRdb has only the in-frame clones, and not every one. The sample lists about 2 million clones; around 95% were seen once. Sequencing was carried out using naive CD4+ T cells sorted from blood. Subset denoted: CD45RA+ positively selected. These receptors were obtained from a man younger than 30 in good health.

The gene calls are TRBV7-2 and TRBJ2-7; D is uncertain. V dropped 2 bases and J dropped 3 bases, with 5 bases sitting between them. This CDR3 is 12 amino acids long. In germline, CDR1 is SGHTA, CDR2 FQGNSA. The CDR3, as DNA: TGTGCCAGCAGCTTAAACTTCTACGAGCAGTACTTC. It is translated as CASSLNFYEQYF.

The gene calls are TRBV7-2 and TRBJ2-2, with 9 bases that match TRBD1. The ends lost 4 bases at V and 4 bases at J; junction bases unmatched: 4. Germline V gene data show CDR1 as SGHTA and CDR2 as FQGNSA. The CDR3 has 15 residues. CDR3 amino acids: CASSSGQGVTGELFF. The CDR3 nucleotides are TGTGCCAGCAGCTCGGGACAGGGCGTCACCGGGGAGCTGTTTTTT.

The chain combines TRBV28 with TRBJ2-3; weak D call: TRBD2 (6 bases). In germline, CDR1 is MDHEN, CDR2 SYDVKM. This CDR3 is 12 amino acids long. Trimming removed 6 bases from V and 9 bases from J, with 13 bases in between. CDR3 loop: CASRNAGRTQYF. The CDR3 nucleotides read TGTGCCAGCAGGAACGCGGGGAGGACGCAGTATTTT.

The chain uses TRBV5-1 and TRBJ2-1; 9 positions match TRBD2. CDR1 is SGHRS, CDR2 YFSETQ, per germline. The V gene end was trimmed by 6 bases and the J gene end by 4 bases; junction bases not matched to a gene: 8. CDR3 length equals 15 residues. CDR3 DNA: TGCGCCAGCACAGCTATAGCGGGAGCGTACAATGAGCAGTTCTTC. Translating gives CASTAIAGAYNEQFF.

The rearrangement uses TRBV29-1 and TRBJ1-4; no reliable D call. The V gene's germline CDR1 is SQVTM and CDR2 ANQGSEA. The CDR3 covers 10 residues. The ends were cut back, 5 bases at V and 8 bases at J, with 6 bases in the middle. CDR3 protein: CSVFGEKLFF. The CDR3 DNA follows: TGCAGCGTTTTTGGAGAAAAACTGTTTTTT. The entire variable domain, with the rest obtained from reference TRBV29-1 and TRBJ1-4, is as follows: SAVISQKPSRDICQRGTSLTIQCQVDSQVTMMFWYRQQPGQSLTLIATANQGSEATYESGFVIDKFPISRPNLTFSTLTVSNMSPEDSSIYLCSVFGEKLFFGSGTQLSVL.

This sequence joins TRBV2 and TRBJ2-4, with 13 positions matching TRBD2. The CDR3 loop spans 16 amino acids. With V trimmed by 7 bases and J by 0 bases, 3 bases remained unmatched. Germline V CDR1 and CDR2: SNHLY, FYNNEI. CDR3 in DNA: TGTGCCAGCACGACTAGCGGGGGGTTAGCCAAAAACATTCAGTACTTC. This codes for CASTTSGGLAKNIQYF.

CDR3 sequence reads: CASSSKSQGSEQYF. CDR3 DNA: TGCGCCAGCAGCTCCAAATCCCAGGGTTCCGAGCAGTACTTC. V gene TRBV5-1 combines with J gene TRBJ2-7; D is possibly TRBD1 (5 bases). Per the germline V gene, CDR1 is SGHRS and CDR2 is YFSETQ. The CDR3 runs to 14 residues. V dropped 3 bases and J dropped 6 bases, with 16 bases sitting between them.

The J gene is TRBJ2-1, the V gene TRBV28; D is uncertain. The V end was cut by 2 bases, the J end by 7 bases, with 18 bases between. CDR3 length: 16 amino acids. Germline V CDR1 and CDR2: MDHEN, SYDVKM. CDR3 amino acids: CASSLIGQTSRNEQFF. CDR3 DNA sequence: TGTGCCAGCAGTTTAATCGGGCAAACCTCTAGAAATGAGCAGTTCTTC.

V is TRBV5-6 and J is TRBJ2-1; unclear D gene. The V and J ends lost 2 bases and 0 bases respectively, with 15 bases between them. Germline V gene data show CDR1 as SGHDT and CDR2 as YYEEEE. The CDR3 totals 17 residues. CDR3 loop: CASSLSGYQSSYNEQFF. CDR3 bases: TGTGCCAGCAGCTTATCAGGCTACCAGAGCTCCTACAATGAGCAGTTCTTC. The full variable domain, completed using reference TRBV5-6 and TRBJ2-1, is DAGVTQSPTHLIKTRGQQVTLRCSPKSGHDTVSWYQQALGQGPQFIFQYYEEEERQRGNFPDRFSGHQFPNYSSELNVNALLLGDSALYLCASSLSGYQSSYNEQFFGPGTRLTVL.

The chain has TRBV7-9 and TRBJ2-7; 7 bases match TRBD1. Trimming at V came to 1 base and at J to 5 bases, leaving 8 bases not matched to a gene. Germline-derived CDR1 and CDR2 are SEHNR and FQNEAQ (reference sequence). CDR3 length: 15 amino acids. CDR3 DNA: TGTGCCAGCAGCTTAGAGGGGGCACCTCGCAACGAGCAGTACTTC. Its translation: CASSLEGAPRNEQYF.

V gene TRBV6-5 combines with J gene TRBJ1-2; D may be TRBD1 (6 bases). The V end lost 5 bases, the J end lost 5 bases, and 15 bases lay between the germline ends. CDR1 is MNHEY, CDR2 SVGAGI, per germline. This CDR3 is built from 14 residues. CDR3 DNA: TGTGCCAGCAGTATAGGGGGGGTTTCTTATGGCTACACCTTC. It yields the protein CASSIGGVSYGYTF.

Note on this clone: Within the sample, other DNA sequences also encode this same CDR3. This sequence joins TRBV7-2 and TRBJ2-7, with 8 bases matching TRBD1. The V and J ends lost 5 bases and 2 bases, in that order; junction bases with no gene match: 5. The CDR3 consists of 14 residues. CDR1 and CDR2 (germline): SGHTA, FQGNSA. The CDR3 bases are TGTGCCAGCAGCCCAGACAGGGGTCCCTACGAGCAGTACTTC. Amino acids: CASSPDRGPYEQYF.

This chain joins TRBV7-9 and TRBJ2-2; D is undetermined. The CDR3 spans 18 residues. Germline CDR1 reads SEHNR; CDR2 reads FQNEAQ (reference sequence). The germline V and J ends were trimmed by 5 bases and 8 bases, with 27 bases remaining between them. CDR3 region: CASSRIPRVDREVGELFF. The CDR3 bases are TGTGCCAGCAGCCGTATTCCTCGAGTCGACCGCGAAGTAGGGGAGCTGTTTTTT.

The chain employs TRBV29-1 and TRBJ2-1, with 9 nucleotides matching TRBD2. Per the germline V gene, CDR1 is SQVTM and CDR2 is ANQGSEA. CDR3 size: 18 residues. Trimming at V came to 4 bases and at J to 0 bases, leaving 13 bases not matched to a gene. CDR3 sequence (DNA): TGCAGCGTTGTTGGGGCGAATTTTAGCGGGAGCTCCTACAATGAGCAGTTCTTC. It yields the protein CSVVGANFSGSSYNEQFF.

The rearrangement joins TRBV6-1 to TRBJ2-7, with D tentatively TRBD1 (5 bases). Germline loops: CDR1 MNHNS, CDR2 SASEGT. The CDR3 is 15 residues long. Deletions cut 3 bases from V and 0 bases from J, with 12 bases between. For the CDR3, the DNA is TGTGCCAGCAGTGATGCAGGGTGGGTCTCCTACGAGCAGTACTTC. Protein sequence: CASSDAGWVSYEQYF.